The 21 T cell receptor beta chains below come from one sample, sequenced in a study of T cells in Graves' hyperthyroidism and ophthalmopathy. What was amplified from RNA transcripts were TCR beta CDR3 regions. With the HTBI primer set, the TCR CDR3 went through a first round of RT-PCR. TCRdb redid the calling of the multiplex PCR reads with MiXCR, one entry per CDR3 protein. The sample holds hundreds of thousands of distinct CDR3 sequences; over 15% are singletons and the top ten take about 30%. Sequenced: blood. The receptors were gathered from a woman aged 18 to 35 with Graves' ophthalmopathy.

As regards this clonotype: This may come from a read error, since a much larger clone is one base off. V usage is TRBV19 and J usage is TRBJ2-2, with 7 bases identical to TRBD2. Germline CDR1 reads LNHDA; CDR2 reads SQIVND (reference sequence). V lost 1 base, J lost 3 bases, and 2 bases stayed unmatched. This CDR3 comprises 15 residues. CDR3 bases: TGTGCCAGTAGTATAGGAGCGGGGTACACCGGGGAGCTGTTTTTT. Amino acid sequence: CASSIGAGYTGELFF. Filled out from reference TRBV19 and TRBJ2-2, the complete variable domain reads DGGITQSPKYLFRKEGQNVTLSCEQNLNHDAMYWYRQDPGQGLRLIYYSQIVNDFQKGDIAEGYSVSREKKESFPLTVTSAQKNPTAFYLCASSIGAGYTGELFFGEGSRLTVL.

The rearrangement links TRBV19 to TRBJ1-4; D remains unclear. The CDR3 covers 15 residues. The ends were cut back, 4 bases at V and 8 bases at J, with 17 bases in the middle. The germline V gene has CDR1 LNHDA and CDR2 SQIVND (reference sequence). As DNA, the CDR3 is TGTGCCAGTAGTACCCGACCTTCCCCGGGAGAAAAACTGTTTTTT. Residues: CASSTRPSPGEKLFF.

In its sample, this clonotype was seen many times. The CDR3 DNA is TGTGCCAGCAGTGAAGCGCTTATAGGGCCCTCTGGAAACACCATATATTTT. The encoded protein is CASSEALIGPSGNTIYF. J is TRBJ1-3 and V is TRBV2, with D unresolved. CDR1 is SNHLY, CDR2 FYNNEI, per germline. Trimming cost V 0 bases and J 0 bases, with 12 bases left between them. The CDR3 covers 17 residues.

The sample holds many counts of this clonotype. This chain connects TRBV12-5 to TRBJ2-1; D ambiguous. Germline loops: CDR1 LGHNT, CDR2 FRNRAP. This CDR3 has 11 residues. V dropped 3 bases and J dropped 7 bases, with 4 bases sitting between them. The CDR3 loop reads CASGFGNEQFF. In DNA, the CDR3 is TGTGCTAGTGGTTTCGGGAATGAGCAGTTCTTC. Full variable domain (outside the CDR3, taken from reference TRBV12-5 and TRBJ2-1): DARVTQTPRHKVTEMGQEVTMRCQPILGHNTVFWYRQTMMQGLELLAYFRNRAPLDDSGMPKDRFSAEMPDATLATLKIQPSEPRDSAVYFCASGFGNEQFFGPGTRLTVL.

This clonotype was seen a few times. This chain joins TRBV25-1 and TRBJ2-1, with 8 bases aligning to TRBD1. CDR1 MGHDK and CDR2 SYGVNS come from the germline V gene. The V and J ends lost 8 bases and 12 bases, in that order; junction bases with no gene match: 3. The CDR3 is 10 amino acids. CDR3 coding DNA: TGTGCCAGCTCCGGGACAGGGCAGTTCTTC. Protein: CASSGTGQFF.

This clonotype was counted at least ten times. The V call is TRBV20-1, the J call TRBJ2-2; D unresolved. Trimming took 4 bases from V and 5 from J, leaving 11 bases between them. Per the germline V gene, CDR1 is DFQATT and CDR2 is SNEGSKA (reference sequence). The CDR3 totals 13 residues. CDR3 DNA sequence: TGCAGTGCTAACCCCTCCGGGACCGGGGAGCTGTTTTTT. Translated, it gives CSANPSGTGELFF.

This clonotype was counted at least ten times. This CDR3 is CASSQGTGATYEQYF. CDR3 sequence (DNA): TGCGCCAGCAGCCAAGGAACAGGGGCTACCTACGAGCAGTACTTC. The V gene is TRBV4-3, the J gene TRBJ2-7, with 7 bases aligning to TRBD1. V shed 1 base, J shed 2 bases, and the junction held 5 bases outside the gene matches. Per the germline V gene, CDR1 is LGHNA and CDR2 is YSLEER. The CDR3 sequence is 15 residues long.

This clonotype was counted ten times or more. The chain carries TRBV13 and TRBJ2-5; possibly TRBD1 for D (5 bases). This CDR3 region has 14 residues. Germline V gives CDR1 PRHDT, CDR2 FYEKMQ (reference sequence). V was cut by 2 bases and J by 4 bases, with 11 bases left in between. The CDR3, as DNA: TGTGCCAGCAGCTTATTGGCAGGGCTAGAGACCCAGTACTTC. Translating it yields CASSLLAGLETQYF.

This clonotype was recorded a few times. The rearrangement joins TRBV6-4 to TRBJ2-1; maybe TRBD1 (5 bases). This CDR3 spans 13 amino acids. The ends were cut back, 0 bases at V and 5 bases at J, with 5 bases in the middle. Germline V CDR1 and CDR2: MRHNA, SNTAGT. CDR3 DNA sequence: TGTGCCAGCAGTGACTCGGACAACAATGAGCAGTTCTTC. Its protein is CASSDSDNNEQFF.

This clonotype was seen ten or more times. The chain recombines TRBV9 with TRBJ2-7; 7 nucleotides line up with TRBD1. V shed 4 bases, J shed 7 bases, and the junction held 14 bases outside the gene matches. The CDR3 length is 15 residues. The germline CDR1 and CDR2 sequences are SGDLS and YYNGEE. CDR3 residues: CASSPPGQLPGEQYF. In DNA, the CDR3 is TGTGCCAGCAGCCCCCCGGGACAGCTCCCAGGGGAGCAGTACTTC. Supplemented by reference TRBV9 and TRBJ2-7, the full variable domain reads DSGVTQTPKHLITATGQRVTLRCSPRSGDLSVYWYQQSLDQGLQFLIQYYNGEERAKGNILERFSAQQFPDLHSELNLSSLELGDSALYFCASSPPGQLPGEQYFGPGTRLTVT.

This clonotype was counted ten times or more. The CDR3 reads CASSLVTSGGPINEQFF. The CDR3 DNA reads TGCGCCAGCAGCTTGGTGACTAGCGGGGGGCCAATCAATGAGCAGTTCTTC. The chain combines TRBV5-1 with TRBJ2-1; 13 positions match TRBD2. From germline, CDR1 is SGHRS and CDR2 YFSETQ. The length of the CDR3 is 17 residues. Trimming removed 0 bases from V and 6 bases from J; junction bases left unmatched: 6.

This clonotype was recorded at least ten times. The V gene is TRBV3-1, the J gene TRBJ1-1; unclear D gene. Germline V gives CDR1 LGHDT, CDR2 YNNKEL (reference sequence). The V and J ends lost 2 bases and 11 bases respectively, with 9 bases between them. The CDR3 extends over 11 amino acids. The CDR3 sequence is CASSQMGYAFF. Here the CDR3 DNA reads TGTGCCAGCAGCCAAATGGGGTATGCTTTCTTT.

This clonotype was recorded many times. The chain combines TRBV24-1 with TRBJ2-1, with 8 positions matching TRBD1. V dropped 4 bases and J dropped 7; count of bases not matched to a gene: 5. Germline V gene data show CDR1 as KGHDR and CDR2 as SFDVKD. The CDR3 consists of 14 residues. CDR3 sequence reads: CATSDPTGGNEQFF. In DNA form, the CDR3 reads TGTGCCACCAGTGACCCCACAGGGGGTAATGAGCAGTTCTTC.

V gene TRBV19 combines with J gene TRBJ2-7; D not resolved. This CDR3 has 13 residues. Germline V lookup: CDR1 LNHDA, CDR2 SQIVND (reference sequence). Between the trimmed V and J ends, which lost 5 bases and 6 bases, there was a span of 14 bases. CDR3: CASSDTASFEQYF. As DNA, the CDR3 is TGTGCCAGTAGTGATACCGCAAGCTTCGAGCAGTACTTC.

Many counts were recorded for this clonotype. CDR3: CASSTQGAGETQYF. The CDR3 coding sequence is TGTGCCAGCAGCACACAGGGGGCCGGAGAGACCCAGTACTTC. The V call is TRBV7-9, the J call TRBJ2-5, with 9 bases that match TRBD1. The CDR3 extends over 14 amino acids. J lost 4 bases, V lost 5 bases, and 5 bases had no gene match. CDR1 SEHNR and CDR2 FQNEAQ come from the germline V gene (reference sequence).

V and J are TRBV27 and TRBJ2-7, with a weak D call TRBD1 (6 bases). From germline, CDR1 is MNHEY and CDR2 SMNVEV (reference sequence). With 2 bases removed from V and 3 bases from J, the gap between germline ends came to 17 bases. CDR3 size: 16 residues. CDR3 in amino acids: CASSLQGRGRRYEQYF. CDR3 nucleotide sequence: TGTGCCAGCAGTTTACAGGGCAGGGGACGGCGCTACGAGCAGTACTTC.

This clonotype was observed at least ten times. The DNA of the CDR3 is TGTGCCAGCAGCTTACTCGGGAAGTCCTACGAGCAGTACTTC. Protein product: CASSLLGKSYEQYF. This chain joins TRBV5-6 and TRBJ2-7; a weak D match, TRBD2 (5 bases). CDR1 and CDR2 (germline): SGHDT, YYEEEE. V shed 2 bases and J shed 1 base, with 10 bases lying between them. This CDR3 has 14 amino acids.

To note about this clonotype: A much larger clone differs by one base, so this may be a read error. In DNA form, the CDR3 reads TGTGCCAGCAGCTTAGTCCTAGCGTCAAATACGCAGTATTTT. Its protein is CASSLVLASNTQYF. The chain uses TRBV7-2 and TRBJ2-3, with D maybe TRBD2 (6 bases). The germline CDR1 and CDR2 sequences are SGHTA and FQGNSA. The ends were cut back, 1 base at V and 7 bases at J, with 12 bases in the middle. This CDR3 has 14 residues. The entire variable domain, with the rest obtained from reference TRBV7-2 and TRBJ2-3, is as follows: GAGVSQSPSNKVTEKGKDVELRCDPISGHTALYWYRQSLGQGLEFLIYFQGNSAPDKSGLPSDRFSAERTGGSVSTLTIQRTQQEDSAVYLCASSLVLASNTQYFGPGTRLTVL.

This clonotype was counted at least ten times. The chain couples TRBV7-9 to TRBJ1-1; D remains unclear. V lost 2 bases, J lost 6 bases, and 7 bases lay in between. CDR3 size: 12 residues. Germline V gene data show CDR1 as SEHNR and CDR2 as FQNEAQ (reference sequence). This CDR3 reads CASSLSVAEAFF. CDR3 nucleotides: TGTGCCAGCAGCTTATCGGTCGCTGAAGCTTTCTTT.

The table lists this clonotype with a few counts. Being one base from a much bigger clone, this may be a read error. V gene TRBV28 combines with J gene TRBJ2-2; D is perhaps TRBD1 (6 bases). The CDR3 is made up of 16 amino acids. Per the germline V gene, CDR1 is MDHEN and CDR2 is SYDVKM. CDR3 loop: CASTRFRGPNTEELFF. In DNA form, the CDR3 reads TGTGCCAGCACCCGATTCAGGGGACCGAACACCGAGGAGCTGTTTTTT.

This clonotype was detected many times. This chain links TRBV16 with TRBJ1-2, with D unclear. V lost 4 bases to trimming and J lost 6 bases, with 6 bases between them. Germline values: CDR1 KGHSY, CDR2 FQNENV. This CDR3 is 11 amino acids long. CDR3 amino acids: CASSPQDGYTF. CDR3 DNA sequence: TGTGCCAGCAGCCCTCAGGATGGCTACACCTTC.